A single sample gave rise to the 13 T cell receptor beta chains below, sequenced in a study of T cell responses to AZD1222 COVID-19 vaccine. Profiling relied on immunoSEQ multiplex PCR, and the TCRdb table lists in-frame clones only, not all of them. This sample has 160,000 or so clones, with 92% found just once. Material: peripheral blood, obtained on day 0 of MenACWY control vaccination. The receptors stem from an adult in good health.

J is TRBJ1-3 and V is TRBV23-1, with D uncertain. TRBV23-1 is recorded as an ORF, its role being uncertain. The germline V and J ends were trimmed by 3 bases and 16 bases, with 4 bases remaining between them. The CDR3 is 8 amino acids. CDR3 sequence reads: CASSHPYF. Here the CDR3 DNA reads TGCGCCAGCAGTCACCCTTATTTT.

This clone was observed a single time. The chain joins TRBV6-6 to TRBJ1-2; D remains ambiguous. Trimming removed 3 bases from V and 5 bases from J, with 13 bases in between. The length of the CDR3 is 14 residues. From germline, CDR1 is MNHNY and CDR2 SVGAGI (reference sequence). CDR3 sequence reads: CASSYGGGRYGYTF. The DNA for the CDR3 is TGTGCCAGCAGTTATGGCGGCGGGAGGTATGGCTACACCTTC.

The rearrangement links TRBV10-3 to TRBJ1-4; D remains unclear. Germline V gives CDR1 ENHRY, CDR2 SYGVKD. V was pared by 3 bases and J by 12 bases, with 8 bases between. The CDR3 extends over 11 amino acids. The chain's CDR3 is CAISDGLELFF. The CDR3 DNA reads TGTGCCATCAGTGATGGATTGGAACTGTTTTTT.

The J gene is TRBJ1-2, the V gene TRBV24-1; 7 positions agree with TRBD1. J lost 6 bases, V lost 4 bases, and 7 bases had no gene match. CDR3 length: 14 residues. Germline assignment: CDR1 KGHDR and CDR2 SFDVKD. The CDR3 region has the DNA TGTGCCACCAGTGACCCCCGACAGGGAAATGGCTACACCTTC. Its protein is CATSDPRQGNGYTF.

The chain is built from TRBV7-9 and TRBJ2-1; 9 bases are shared with TRBD1. Germline V gene sequence: CDR1 SEHNR, CDR2 FQNEAQ (reference sequence). This CDR3 has 14 residues. J was trimmed by 5 bases and V by 7 bases; bases with no gene match: 6. The CDR3 DNA follows: TGTGCCAGCATCCCGGGACAGGGTAACAATGAGCAGTTCTTC. This encodes CASIPGQGNNEQFF.

The chain has TRBV5-6 and TRBJ2-1; 10 bases match TRBD2. V shed 4 bases and J 0 bases; nucleotides not matched to a gene: 4. The CDR3 runs to 16 residues. The germline V gene encodes CDR1 SGHDT and CDR2 YYEEEE. The CDR3 sequence is CASSLASGSSYNEQFF. CDR3 DNA: TGTGCCAGCAGCCTCGCTAGCGGGAGCTCCTACAATGAGCAGTTCTTC.

This chain links TRBV7-2 with TRBJ2-5; 7 bases match TRBD1. The CDR3 consists of 16 residues. The V segment lost 5 bases and the J segment 0 bases; nucleotides outside the gene matches: 9. Germline lookup yields CDR1 SGHTA and CDR2 FQGNSA. In DNA, the CDR3 is TGTGCCAGCAGCCCTGGGGCAGGGGGATACCAAGAGACCCAGTACTTC. Translating it yields CASSPGAGGYQETQYF.

The chain carries TRBV30 and TRBJ2-1; D may be TRBD2 (6 bases). V was cut by 3 bases and J by 1 base, with 10 bases left in between. CDR3 length equals 14 residues. Germline V gene lookup returns CDR1 GTSNPN and CDR2 SVGIG (reference sequence). The CDR3 nucleotides read TGTGCCTGGAGCGGGACTGCATCCTACAATGAGCAGTTCTTC. Translating it yields CAWSGTASYNEQFF.

This chain uses TRBV5-6 with TRBJ2-7, with 7 positions matching TRBD1. The CDR3 loop spans 16 amino acids. The J segment lost 3 bases and the V segment lost 4 bases, leaving 13 bases of the junction unmatched. Germline CDR1 SGHDT, CDR2 YYEEEE. CDR3 residues: CASSPPGTAPFYEQYF. CDR3 bases: TGTGCCAGCAGCCCACCGGGGACAGCTCCTTTCTACGAGCAGTACTTC.

The rearrangement links TRBV14 to TRBJ2-5, with 13 bases identical to TRBD2. Germline trimming cut 4 bases from V and 2 bases from J; bases unmatched to any gene: 4. There are 16 residues in the CDR3. Germline V gene data show CDR1 as SGHDN and CDR2 as FVKESK. The CDR3 protein is CASSLGLAGDQETQYF. The CDR3 DNA reads TGTGCCAGCAGCCTCGGACTAGCGGGAGATCAAGAGACCCAGTACTTC.

This clone appeared a few times. The rearrangement joins TRBV27 to TRBJ1-4; D is uncertain. The CDR3 contains 14 residues. Germline V gene data show CDR1 as MNHEY and CDR2 as SMNVEV (reference sequence). The V end lost 3 bases, the J end lost 5 bases, and 10 bases lay between the germline ends. The CDR3 DNA follows: TGTGCCAGCAGTTTTTGGGGTGTGAATGAAAAACTGTTTTTT. This gives the protein CASSFWGVNEKLFF.

Only one count was recorded for this clone. The CDR3 is CASSSGQQHYGYTF. The CDR3 DNA reads as TGCGCCAGCAGCTCAGGACAGCAACACTATGGCTACACCTTC. This chain connects TRBV5-1 to TRBJ1-2; tentatively, D is TRBD1 (6 bases). CDR1 and CDR2 from the germline V gene are SGHRS and YFSETQ. The V and J ends lost 3 bases and 3 bases respectively, with 12 bases between them. The CDR3 length is 14 residues.

The chain couples TRBV2 to TRBJ1-5; D might be TRBD1 (6 bases). This CDR3 has 12 residues. Between the trimmed V and J ends, which lost 8 bases and 9 bases, there was a span of 14 bases. Germline CDR1 SNHLY, CDR2 FYNNEI. This chain's CDR3 is CASGGQQSPQHF. DNA of the CDR3: TGTGCCAGCGGGGGGCAGCAGTCGCCCCAGCATTTT. Together with reference TRBV2 and TRBJ1-5, the CDR3 gives the full variable domain: EPEVTQTPSHQVTQMGQEVILRCVPISNHLYFYWYRQILGQKVEFLVSFYNNEISEKSEIFDDQFSVERPDGSNFTLKIRSTKLEDSAMYFCASGGQQSPQHFGDGTRLSIL.